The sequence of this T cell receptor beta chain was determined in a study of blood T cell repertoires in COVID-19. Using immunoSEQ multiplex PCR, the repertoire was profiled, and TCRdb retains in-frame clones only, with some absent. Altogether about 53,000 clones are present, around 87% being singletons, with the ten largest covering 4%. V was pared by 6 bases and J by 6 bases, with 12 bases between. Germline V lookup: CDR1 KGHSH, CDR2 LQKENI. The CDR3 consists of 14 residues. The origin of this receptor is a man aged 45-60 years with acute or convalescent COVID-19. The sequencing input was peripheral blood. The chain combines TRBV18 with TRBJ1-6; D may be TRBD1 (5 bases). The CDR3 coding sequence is TGTGCCAGCTCGCCATCGGGGGTTAATTCACCCCTCCACTTT. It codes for CASSPSGVNSPLHF.